Presented here are 24 T cell receptor beta chains from one specimen sequenced in a study of blood T cell repertoires in COVID-19. Here immunoSEQ multiplex PCR was the method, and the copy in TCRdb shows in-frame clones only, minus some. The sample yields roughly 300,000 clones, about nine tenths seen once. The sequencing sample was made of PBMCs or T cells enriched from blood (not recorded which). These receptors all stem from a woman aged 18-30 years who had recovered from COVID-19.

The chain employs TRBV6-5 and TRBJ2-7; D may be TRBD2 (6 bases). The CDR3 runs to 14 residues. The germline gives CDR1 MNHEY, CDR2 SVGAGI. With 6 bases removed from V and 5 bases from J, the gap between germline ends came to 17 bases. Here the CDR3 reads CASRKPTGTHEQYF. The CDR3 DNA is TGTGCCAGCAGGAAACCCACTGGGACTCACGAGCAGTACTTC.

The chain combines TRBV5-1 with TRBJ2-7; a weak D match, TRBD1 (5 bases). The CDR3 is 14 amino acids. CDR1 and CDR2 from the germline V gene are SGHRS and YFSETQ. The V end was cut by 5 bases, the J end by 0 bases, with 12 bases between. CDR3 coding DNA: TGCGCCAGCAGATCAGGGCCACCCTCCTACGAGCAGTACTTC. Its translation: CASRSGPPSYEQYF.

V is TRBV2 and J is TRBJ2-7; perhaps TRBD1 as D (6 bases). The V end lost 6 bases, the J end lost 6 bases, and 12 bases lay between the germline ends. Germline CDR1 reads SNHLY; CDR2 reads FYNNEI. The CDR3 sequence is 12 residues long. DNA of the CDR3: TGTGCCAGCAGAGAACAGGGCCTCGAGCAGTACTTC. It specifies CASREQGLEQYF.

This clone turned up a few times. The CDR3 loop reads CASSVEGHSQPQHF. The CDR3 bases are TGTGCCAGCAGCGTAGAGGGGCACAGTCAGCCCCAGCATTTT. The chain carries TRBV9 and TRBJ1-5, with D tentatively TRBD1 (5 bases). Germline V gene lookup returns CDR1 SGDLS and CDR2 YYNGEE. V shed 0 bases and J shed 6 bases, with 10 bases lying between them. This CDR3 has 14 residues.

This chain links TRBV2 with TRBJ1-2, with a possible D match to TRBD1 (6 bases). Trimming cost V 2 bases and J 4 bases, with 8 bases left between them. Germline CDR1 is SNHLY and CDR2 is FYNNEI. The CDR3 is 13 amino acids. CDR3 protein: CASSEPRGYGYTF. The CDR3 DNA reads TGTGCCAGCAGTGAACCCAGGGGCTATGGCTACACCTTC.

The V gene is TRBV14, the J gene TRBJ2-3; 11 bases line up with TRBD2. The germline gives CDR1 SGHDN, CDR2 FVKESK. J gave up 9 bases and V 4 bases, and 6 bases lay outside the gene matches. CDR3 length equals 14 residues. CDR3 sequence reads: CASSPLAGGLTQYF. The DNA of the CDR3 is TGTGCCAGCAGCCCTCTAGCGGGGGGCTTGACGCAGTATTTT.

This clone was recorded only once. Mismatch with germline at one junction end may stem from a read error. The genes are TRBV19 and TRBJ1-3; a weak D match, TRBD1 (6 bases). The CDR3 consists of 14 residues. CDR1 LNHDA and CDR2 SQIVND come from the germline V gene (reference sequence). The CDR3: CASSIAGAGTTIYF. The CDR3 DNA sequence: TGTGCCAGTAGTATTGCGGGGGCCGGAACCACCATATATTTT.

V usage is TRBV29-1 and J usage is TRBJ1-1; a weak D match, TRBD1 (5 bases). Germline V lookup: CDR1 SQVTM, CDR2 ANQGSEA. V was trimmed by 6 bases and J by 4 bases, leaving 18 bases between them. There are 14 residues in the CDR3. The CDR3 spells CSVISLREGTEAFF. CDR3 coding DNA: TGCAGCGTAATATCTCTCAGGGAGGGCACTGAAGCTTTCTTT.

Notes on this clone: The identical CDR3 is also encoded by other nucleotide sequences in the sample. V usage is TRBV9 and J usage is TRBJ2-7; D perhaps matches TRBD2 (6 bases). The CDR3 is made up of 15 amino acids. Per germline, CDR1 SGDLS and CDR2 YYNGEE. Trimming took off 0 bases at V and 0 bases at J, with 10 bases between the two ends. The CDR3 DNA follows: TGTGCCAGCAGCGTAGGTGGTAGCGGCTCCTACGAGCAGTACTTC. Protein sequence: CASSVGGSGSYEQYF.

In its sample, this clone was seen once. The chain combines TRBV7-3 with TRBJ1-6; weak D call: TRBD1 (5 bases). CDR1 and CDR2 (germline): SGHTA, FQGTGA. The CDR3 length is 15 residues. Trimming took 5 bases from V and 6 from J, leaving 14 bases between them. In nucleotides, the CDR3 is TGTGCCAGCAGCCCCTCGACAGCATTTAATTCACCCCTCCACTTT. The encoded protein is CASSPSTAFNSPLHF.

The chain uses TRBV30 and TRBJ2-7, with a weak D call TRBD1 (5 bases). This CDR3 region has 11 residues. Germline V gene lookup returns CDR1 GTSNPN and CDR2 SVGIG (reference sequence). The ends were cut back, 0 bases at V and 8 bases at J, with 8 bases in the middle. The CDR3 DNA is TGTGCCTGGAGTGTACCAGGGAAGCAGTACTTC. It is translated as CAWSVPGKQYF.

This clone was picked up a small number of times. This chain links TRBV19 with TRBJ2-3; a weak D match, TRBD1 (5 bases). This CDR3 spans 12 amino acids. Germline assignment: CDR1 LNHDA and CDR2 SQIVND (reference sequence). Trimming stripped 6 bases from V and 5 bases from J, with 9 bases between. The CDR3 region has the DNA TGTGCCAGTAGAGATAGGGGAGATACGCAGTATTTT. It yields the protein CASRDRGDTQYF. The entire variable domain, with the rest obtained from reference TRBV19 and TRBJ2-3, is as follows: DGGITQSPKYLFRKEGQNVTLSCEQNLNHDAMYWYRQDPGQGLRLIYYSQIVNDFQKGDIAEGYSVSREKKESFPLTVTSAQKNPTAFYLCASRDRGDTQYFGPGTRLTVL.

The chain joins TRBV4-1 to TRBJ1-3, with TRBD1 matching 8 bases. From germline, CDR1 is MGHRA and CDR2 YSYEKL. V lost 3 bases to trimming and J lost 1 base; unmatched junction nucleotides: 8. This CDR3 is built from 17 residues. As DNA, the CDR3 is TGCGCCAGCAGCCAGGGGGCGCAGGGGGCTTCTGGAAACACCATATATTTT. Translated: CASSQGAQGASGNTIYF.

About this clone: Different DNA sequences within this sample yield the same CDR3. The chain couples TRBV28 to TRBJ2-7; 9 nucleotides agree with TRBD1. V lost 8 bases, J lost 3 bases, and 5 bases stayed unmatched. This CDR3 comprises 13 residues. Germline CDR1 and CDR2: MDHEN and SYDVKM. CDR3 sequence: CASGPGQGYEQYF. The CDR3 bases are TGTGCCAGCGGTCCGGGACAGGGCTACGAGCAGTACTTC.

The chain has TRBV19 and TRBJ2-1; D is possibly TRBD1 (5 bases). CDR1 and CDR2 (germline): LNHDA, SQIVND (reference sequence). The germline V and J ends were trimmed by 6 bases and 4 bases, with 13 bases remaining between them. There are 14 residues in the CDR3. CDR3 residues: CASSHDRLYNEQFF. CDR3 nucleotide sequence: TGTGCCAGTAGCCATGACAGATTATACAATGAGCAGTTCTTC.

This clone appeared a single time. This rearrangement joins TRBV5-1 to TRBJ2-1, with a possible D match to TRBD2 (6 bases). Looked up from germline, CDR1 is SGHRS and CDR2 is YFSETQ. V was trimmed by 4 bases and J by 0 bases, leaving 17 bases between them. The CDR3 extends over 17 amino acids. CDR3 protein: CASSRTGTSRSYNEQFF. The CDR3 DNA sequence: TGCGCCAGCAGCCGAACCGGGACTTCCCGCTCCTACAATGAGCAGTTCTTC.

The chain uses TRBV5-1 and TRBJ2-7, with 7 bases aligning to TRBD1. Germline lookup yields CDR1 SGHRS and CDR2 YFSETQ. The V and J ends lost 4 bases and 4 bases, in that order; junction bases with no gene match: 2. CDR3 length: 12 residues. The CDR3 DNA reads TGCGCCAGCAGCCTACAGGGGTACGAGCAGTACTTC. It is translated as CASSLQGYEQYF.

This chain links TRBV11-2 with TRBJ1-2; 7 bases map to TRBD1. CDR3 length: 12 residues. In germline, CDR1 is SGHAT, CDR2 FQNNGV. V lost 3 bases, J lost 14 bases, and 9 bases stayed unmatched. The CDR3 DNA reads as TGTGCCAGCAGCTTCACAGGGGACCGGGGGACCTTC. The encoded protein is CASSFTGDRGTF.

The genes are TRBV10-3 and TRBJ1-2; no definite D call. The germline V gene encodes CDR1 ENHRY and CDR2 SYGVKD. V was cut by 10 bases and J by 8 bases, with 26 bases left in between. This CDR3 is built from 15 residues. CDR3 sequence reads: CATRGEAQLNGGYTF. The DNA for the CDR3 is TGTGCCACCCGTGGGGAGGCCCAGTTAAATGGGGGCTACACCTTC.

Concerning this clone: The same CDR3 is also encoded by other DNA sequences in this sample. The rearrangement joins TRBV10-3 to TRBJ1-6; TRBD1 matches 9 bases. J gave up 10 bases and V 5 bases, and 6 bases lay outside the gene matches. The CDR3 spans 14 residues. CDR1 is ENHRY and CDR2 is SYGVKD in the germline V gene. The CDR3 reads CAISRTGENSPLHF. DNA for the CDR3: TGTGCCATCAGTAGGACAGGGGAGAACTCACCCCTCCACTTT.

The count of this clone is one. The J gene is TRBJ2-2, the V gene TRBV7-3, with 7 bases matching TRBD2. J gave up 0 bases and V 4 bases, and 2 bases lay outside the gene matches. Germline-derived CDR1 and CDR2 are SGHTA and FQGTGA. This CDR3 region has 15 residues. The CDR3 nucleotides read TGTGCCAGCAGCTCTAGCGGAGCGAACACCGGGGAGCTGTTTTTT. Protein product: CASSSSGANTGELFF.

This chain connects TRBV6-5 to TRBJ1-6; 7 positions agree with TRBD1. With 5 bases clipped from V and 8 bases from J, the junction kept 9 bases outside the gene matches. The CDR3 spans 15 residues. Germline lookup yields CDR1 MNHEY and CDR2 SVGAGI. The CDR3 sequence: CASSLTGVVDSPLHF. The DNA for the CDR3 is TGTGCCAGCAGTCTCACAGGGGTGGTAGATTCACCCCTCCACTTT.

J is TRBJ2-7 and V is TRBV4-1; 9 bases fit TRBD2. This CDR3 region has 14 residues. J gave up 3 bases and V 1 base, and 1 base lay outside the gene matches. The germline V gene encodes CDR1 MGHRA and CDR2 YSYEKL. For the CDR3, the DNA is TGCGCCAGCAGCCAAGGGCGGGAGGGCTACGAGCAGTACTTC. Encoded protein: CASSQGREGYEQYF.

As DNA, the CDR3 is TGTGCCAGCAGCCCTGGACAGGGTACTGAAGCTTTCTTT. Amino acids: CASSPGQGTEAFF. This chain connects TRBV7-9 to TRBJ1-1, with 8 bases aligning to TRBD1. The CDR3 is made up of 13 amino acids. Trimming removed 5 bases from V and 5 bases from J; junction bases left unmatched: 4. Germline V gene lookup returns CDR1 SEHNR and CDR2 FQNEAQ (reference sequence).